This T cell receptor (beta chain) was found in a study of shared clonotypes between healthy human individuals. Produced via immunoSEQ multiplex PCR; TCRdb's table is partial and in-frame only. Among approximately 320,000 clones, around 87% were seen once, and the ten largest hold about 16%. The sample holds many counts of this clone. The germline CDR1 and CDR2 sequences are MNHEY and SMNVEV (reference sequence). CDR3 size: 13 residues. V trimming: 7 bases; J trimming: 2 bases; junction bases outside the gene matches: 4. The source material was memory CD8+ T cells sorted from blood. The subset denotes: CD45RO+ cells pooled with CCR7-negative TemRA cells. The chain joins TRBV27 to TRBJ1-1; 7 bases agree with TRBD1. This TCR was sampled from a young man in good health. CDR3 nucleotide sequence: TGTGCCAGCACCCGACAGGGTAACACTGAAGCTTTCTTT. Amino acids: CASTRQGNTEAFF.